Listed here are 9 T cell receptor beta chains from one sample, sequenced in a study of blood T cell repertoires in COVID-19. Assay: immunoSEQ multiplex PCR; the TCRdb copy retains only in-frame clones and omits some. The sample has just over 80,000 clones; 65% to 90% are singletons. Sequencing was done on a sample of peripheral blood. The receptors shown here come from a man aged 80 or over with acute or convalescent COVID-19.

CDR3 protein: CASSLTGASSYNSPLHF. CDR3 bases: TGTGCCAGTAGTCTCACAGGGGCGAGCTCCTATAATTCACCCCTCCACTTT. The J gene is TRBJ1-6, the V gene TRBV19; TRBD1 aligns across 7 bases. The CDR3 is 17 amino acids. Germline V lookup: CDR1 LNHDA, CDR2 SQIVND (reference sequence). V trimming: 5 bases; J trimming: 0 bases; junction bases outside the gene matches: 7.

The V gene is TRBV5-5, the J gene TRBJ1-3; D might be TRBD1 (6 bases). Trimming left V 0 bases short and J 4 bases short, with 8 bases between. The CDR3 has 14 residues. CDR1 is SGHKS and CDR2 is YYEKEE in the germline V gene (reference sequence). CDR3 sequence: CASSLGGTGNTIYF. The CDR3 DNA sequence: TGTGCCAGCAGCTTGGGGGGGACAGGAAACACCATATATTTT. Combining the CDR3 with reference TRBV5-5 and TRBJ1-3 gives the whole variable domain DAGVTQSPTHLIKTRGQQVTLRCSPISGHKSVSWYQQVLGQGPQFIFQYYEKEERGRGNFPDRFSARQFPNYSSELNVNALLLGDSALYLCASSLGGTGNTIYFGEGSWLTVV.

Only a few counts were recorded for this clone. The J gene is TRBJ1-3, the V gene TRBV28; TRBD1 is a possible D gene (6 bases). Germline CDR1 and CDR2: MDHEN and SYDVKM. V gave up 10 bases and J gave up 0 bases, with 13 bases separating them. The CDR3 totals 14 residues. Here the CDR3 DNA reads TGTGCCACCTGGACAGCTTACTCTGGAAACACCATATATTTT. It is translated as CATWTAYSGNTIYF.

This clone was recorded only once. The rearrangement joins TRBV4-3 to TRBJ1-2; D unresolved. Germline loops: CDR1 LGHNA, CDR2 YSLEER. This CDR3 has 13 amino acids. V was pared by 4 bases and J by 4 bases, with 10 bases between. CDR3: CASSRSVFYGYTF. The CDR3 bases are TGCGCCAGCAGCCGAAGCGTCTTCTATGGCTACACCTTC.

The chain has TRBV3-1 (or the pseudogene TRBV3-2) and TRBJ2-1, with D possibly being TRBD1 (5 bases). The CDR3 runs to 16 residues. The V end lost 4 bases, the J end lost 6 bases, and 19 bases lay between the germline ends. Germline V gene lookup returns CDR1 LGHDT and CDR2 YNNKEL (reference sequence). The chain's CDR3 is CASSPRARTRSNEQFF. The DNA of the CDR3 is TGTGCCAGCAGCCCCCGGGCGCGGACAAGGAGCAATGAGCAGTTCTTC.

CDR3 loop: CASSLLIGGGNYGYTF. For the CDR3, the DNA is TGTGCCAGCAGTTTATTAATTGGGGGCGGGAACTATGGCTACACCTTC. This rearrangement joins TRBV28 to TRBJ1-2, with D tentatively TRBD1 (6 bases). Germline V lookup: CDR1 MDHEN, CDR2 SYDVKM. The V and J ends lost 1 base and 2 bases respectively, with 14 bases between them. The CDR3 is 16 residues long.

The chain joins TRBV27 to TRBJ2-1; D is ambiguous. Germline V gives CDR1 MNHEY, CDR2 SMNVEV (reference sequence). Trimming cost V 4 bases and J 8 bases, with 15 bases left between them. The CDR3 length is 14 residues. CDR3 coding DNA: TGTGCCAGCAGTTATTCTAATCCGCGTGATGAGCAGTTCTTC. As protein: CASSYSNPRDEQFF.

The sample holds a few counts of this clone. This chain links TRBV7-6 with TRBJ2-1; TRBD2 agrees at 8 bases. J lost 0 bases, V lost 4 bases, and 11 bases had no gene match. The CDR3 spans 18 residues. Germline V gene data show CDR1 as SGHVS and CDR2 as FNYEAQ. This CDR3 is CASSSRLAGRSSYNEQFF. CDR3 nucleotide sequence: TGTGCCAGCAGCTCTAGGCTAGCGGGTCGCAGCTCCTACAATGAGCAGTTCTTC.

The V gene is TRBV6-2 or TRBV6-3, the J gene TRBJ1-6; the D gene is possibly TRBD1 (6 bases). CDR1 and CDR2 from the germline V gene are MNHEY and SVGEGT. The CDR3 has 16 residues. The germline V and J ends were trimmed by 0 bases and 9 bases, with 15 bases remaining between them. The CDR3 DNA follows: TGTGCCAGCAGTTACTCAAGGGGGAACGGAGCTTCACCCCTCCACTTT. Its translation is CASSYSRGNGASPLHF.